A selection of T cell receptor beta chains follows, all from one sample in a study of blood T cell repertoires in COVID-19. Assay used: immunoSEQ multiplex PCR; TCRdb lists only in-frame clones, some missing. The sample contains a few hundred thousand clones, 80% to 90% of which appear only once. Sequenced sample: PBMCs or T cells enriched from blood (not recorded which). All receptors derive from a man between 35 and 55 years old who had recovered from COVID-19. Each CDR3 is given with its conserved first and last residue. The order of the fields is V gene, J gene, clone size, D gene, CDR3 DNA, CDR3 protein. A D gene is named only where the DNA matches it firmly. Clone size is shown for a subset of rows, as once, few, many or a class of expanded clone.

TRBV7-8,TRBJ1-2,NA,NA,TGTGCCAGCAGCCCGCAGGGCTTCCGGTACGGCTACACCTTC,CASSPQGFRYGYTF
TRBV7-6,TRBJ1-4,NA,TRBD1,TGTGCCAGCAGCCGACAGGGAGTTCCTGAAAAACTGTTTTTT,CASSRQGVPEKLFF
TRBV5-1,TRBJ1-1,NA,NA,TGCGCCAGCACCGCGGGCACTGAAGCTTTCTTT,CASTAGTEAFF
TRBV30,TRBJ1-1,NA,NA,TGTGCCTGGAGTGTAGGCAGGAAAGCTTTCTTT,CAWSVGRKAFF
TRBV7-2,TRBJ1-5,once,NA,TGTGCCAGCAGCTTCAGGGGCAGCAATCAGCCCCAGCATTTT,CASSFRGSNQPQHF
TRBV21-1,TRBJ2-3,NA,NA,TGTGCCAGCAGCCGGGGGGGGGATACGCAGTATTTT,CASSRGGDTQYF
TRBV19,TRBJ2-7,few,NA,TGTGCCAGTAGTATGACTGCGGGACCAGCCTACGAGCAGTACTTC,CASSMTAGPAYEQYF
TRBV19,TRBJ2-3,once,TRBD2,TGTGCCAGTAAGGATAGCGGGGGTACTAGCACAGATACGCAGTATTTT,CASKDSGGTSTDTQYF
TRBV20-1,TRBJ1-1,NA,TRBD1,TGCAGTGCTAGTGGGACAGTAGGCACTGAAGCTTTCTTT,CSASGTVGTEAFF
TRBV9,TRBJ2-3,NA,NA,TGTGCCAGCAGCGCCGGGGGTTTGACAGATACGCAGTATTTT,CASSAGGLTDTQYF
TRBV7-3,TRBJ2-1,NA,NA,TGTGCCAGCAGCTTAACGGTTGGAGATGAGCAGTTCTTC,CASSLTVGDEQFF
TRBV7-9,TRBJ1-1,NA,NA,TGTGCCAGCGGCTTGGGCCACACTGAAGCTTTCTTT,CASGLGHTEAFF
TRBV19,TRBJ2-2,once,NA,TGTGCCACCTCCCGGGGTCTCCTTGACGGGGAGCTGTTTTTT,CATSRGLLDGELFF
TRBV5-1,TRBJ2-1,few,NA,TGCGCCAGCAGCCCCGAGGGTGGGCTCTCTATGTGGGGTGAGCAGTTCTTC,CASSPEGGLSMWGEQFF
TRBV4-2,TRBJ1-1,NA,TRBD1,TGTGCCAGCAGCCACAATGACAGGGTGGGCACTGAAGCTTTCTTT,CASSHNDRVGTEAFF
TRBV30,TRBJ1-5,NA,TRBD1,TGTGCCTGGAGTGGGGGACAGTATCAGCCCCAGCATTTT,CAWSGGQYQPQHF
TRBV3-1/TRBV3-2,TRBJ1-1,NA,TRBD1,TGTGCCAGCAGCTTACAGGGGGCAGGCACTGAAGCTTTCTTT,CASSLQGAGTEAFF
TRBV19,TRBJ1-1,NA,TRBD1,TGTGCCAGTAGTATAGACACCTATCCCGGGACAGGGCTGAACACTGAAGCTTTCTTT,CASSIDTYPGTGLNTEAFF
TRBV6-4,TRBJ2-7,once,TRBD2,TGTGCCAGCAGTGACGGAGCGGGGGGGCCCTACGAGCAGTACTTC,CASSDGAGGPYEQYF
TRBV2,TRBJ1-6,NA,NA,TGTGCCTGCCAAGCCCAGGAATATTCACCCCTCCACTTT,CACQAQEYSPLHF
TRBV19,TRBJ2-7,NA,TRBD2,TGTGCCAGCACACCGGGACTAGCGGGATTGGGGGGGCGCGAGCAGTACTTC,CASTPGLAGLGGREQYF
TRBV19,TRBJ1-4,NA,NA,TGTGCCAGTTCTAGAAGTGACCTTGAAAAACTGTTTTTT,CASSRSDLEKLFF
TRBV18,TRBJ1-2,NA,NA,TGTGCCAGCTCACCGCGGGGCCAGGAAAATTATGGCTACACCTTC,CASSPRGQENYGYTF
TRBV19,TRBJ1-1,few,NA,TGTGCCAGTAGTATGCAACAGATAAGACCCGAAGCTTTCTTT,CASSMQQIRPEAFF
TRBV14,TRBJ1-6,few,TRBD1,TGTGCCAGCAGCCAAGGGGACAGGCCTTACTCACCCCTCCACTTT,CASSQGDRPYSPLHF
TRBV19,TRBJ2-2,NA,NA,TGTGCCAGTAGTATAGCGTCGAACACCGGGGAGCTGTTTTTT,CASSIASNTGELFF
TRBV28,TRBJ1-2,NA,NA,TGTGCCAGCAGTCCGAGACAGGATGGCTACACCTTC,CASSPRQDGYTF
TRBV5-1,TRBJ1-2,NA,TRBD1,TGCGCCAGCAGCTTGTATGGACAGGGGATGGGTGGCTACACCTTC,CASSLYGQGMGGYTF
TRBV5-1,TRBJ1-6,once,TRBD1,TGCGCCAGCAGCTTAGGGCAGGGGGGTTCACCCCTCCACTTT,CASSLGQGGSPLHF
TRBV5-1,TRBJ1-1,NA,NA,TGCGCCAGCAGCCTGGGGGGGCAGTTTACCACTGAAGCTTTCTTT,CASSLGGQFTTEAFF